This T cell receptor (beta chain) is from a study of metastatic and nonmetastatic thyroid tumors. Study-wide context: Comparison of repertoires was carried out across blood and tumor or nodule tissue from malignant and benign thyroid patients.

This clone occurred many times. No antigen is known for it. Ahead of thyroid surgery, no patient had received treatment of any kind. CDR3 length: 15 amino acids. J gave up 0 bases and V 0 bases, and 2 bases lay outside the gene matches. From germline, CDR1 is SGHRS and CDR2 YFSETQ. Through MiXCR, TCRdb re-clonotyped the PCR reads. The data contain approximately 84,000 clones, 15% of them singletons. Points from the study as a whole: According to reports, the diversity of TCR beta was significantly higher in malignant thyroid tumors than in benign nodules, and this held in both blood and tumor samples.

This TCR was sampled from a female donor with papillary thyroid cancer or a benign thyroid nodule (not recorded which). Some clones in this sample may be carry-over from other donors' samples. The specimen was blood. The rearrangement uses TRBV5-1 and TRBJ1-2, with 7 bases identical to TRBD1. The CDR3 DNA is TGCGCCAGCAGCTTGGACAGGGGATCTAACTATGGCTACACCTTC. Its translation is CASSLDRGSNYGYTF.